Each of the 16 T cell receptor beta chains below was sequenced from the same sample in a study of graft-versus-host responses after intestinal transplantation. Clones were read by immunoSEQ multiplex PCR, and TCRdb kept only the in-frame ones, dropping some. This table holds 75,000 to 100,000 clones, 75% to 95% found once. Source: PBMCs, taken about 440 days after intestinal transplant. The origin of the receptors is a human patient who received an intestinal transplant, so some T cells may come from the graft donor.

The chain carries TRBV6-6 and TRBJ2-3; D ambiguous. Trimming pared 6 bases from V and 0 bases from J, leaving 4 bases between. Germline CDR1 reads MNHNY; CDR2 reads SVGAGI (reference sequence). The CDR3 is 12 amino acids. As DNA, the CDR3 is TGTGCCAGCAGGCCCAGCACAGATACGCAGTATTTT. Its protein is CASRPSTDTQYF.

This clone was picked up a small number of times. The chain combines TRBV19 with TRBJ1-2; a possible D gene is TRBD1 (5 bases). This CDR3 is built from 13 residues. V lost 5 bases to trimming and J lost 3 bases, with 10 bases between them. CDR1 LNHDA and CDR2 SQIVND come from the germline V gene (reference sequence). The CDR3 loop is CASSLVGHYGYTF. Here the CDR3 DNA reads TGTGCCAGTAGTCTTGTGGGGCACTATGGCTACACCTTC.

The gene calls are TRBV7-9 and TRBJ2-5; D is perhaps TRBD2 (7 bases). Trimming removed 2 bases at V and 5 bases at J, with 15 bases between. Germline CDR1 and CDR2: SEHNR and FQNEAQ (reference sequence). The CDR3 totals 15 residues. The CDR3 here is CASSLFGGPGETQYF. The CDR3 DNA reads TGTGCCAGCAGCTTATTCGGGGGGCCGGGGGAGACCCAGTACTTC.

The chain couples TRBV6-4 to TRBJ2-3; TRBD2 matches 9 bases. Germline V CDR1 and CDR2: MRHNA, SNTAGT. The CDR3 is 15 residues long. With 3 bases clipped from V and 1 base from J, the junction kept 2 bases outside the gene matches. The CDR3 loop is CASSEERGGTDTQYF. DNA of the CDR3: TGTGCCAGCAGTGAGGAGCGGGGGGGCACAGATACGCAGTATTTT.

The chain carries TRBV14 and TRBJ1-1, with TRBD1 as a possible D gene (5 bases). Between the trimmed V and J ends, which lost 0 bases and 1 base, there was a span of 9 bases. The CDR3 contains 15 residues. CDR1 SGHDN and CDR2 FVKESK come from the germline V gene. For the CDR3, the DNA is TGTGCCAGCAGCCAAGATTGGGGGGGGAACACTGAAGCTTTCTTT. Protein: CASSQDWGGNTEAFF.

This clone has just one count. V usage is TRBV6-5 and J usage is TRBJ2-7; the D gene could be TRBD1 or TRBD2 (5 bases each). Looked up from germline, CDR1 is MNHEY and CDR2 is SVGAGI. The length of the CDR3 is 13 residues. V lost 6 bases and J 3 bases, leaving 12 bases between the germline ends. Written as DNA, the CDR3 is TGTGCCAGCAGGGGAGACAGCTACTACGAGCAGTACTTC. It translates to CASRGDSYYEQYF.

On this clone: The junction departs from the called germline gene at one end, perhaps through a read error. The chain recombines TRBV7-7 with TRBJ1-4, with D possibly matching TRBD1 (5 bases). The CDR3 spans 14 residues. Germline CDR1 reads SSHAT; CDR2 reads FNYEAQ (reference sequence). The CDR3 region is CASSFGGFNEKLFF. The CDR3 nucleotides are TGTGCTAGCAGCTTCGGGGGGTTTAATGAAAAACTGTTTTTT.

The chain links TRBV19 to TRBJ2-5; 7 bases map to TRBD2. From germline, CDR1 is LNHDA and CDR2 SQIVND (reference sequence). This CDR3 has 15 residues. V shed 1 base and J 2 bases; nucleotides not matched to a gene: 4. CDR3 sequence reads: CASSIAPGGQETQYF. Written as DNA, the CDR3 is TGTGCCAGTAGTATAGCCCCGGGGGGTCAAGAGACCCAGTACTTC.

The V gene is TRBV19, the J gene TRBJ1-2; TRBD1 might be the D (6 bases). This CDR3 has 15 amino acids. The V and J ends lost 3 bases and 0 bases respectively, with 11 bases between them. Germline values: CDR1 LNHDA, CDR2 SQIVND (reference sequence). The CDR3 protein is CASSMDSFANYGYTF. DNA for the CDR3: TGTGCCAGTAGTATGGACAGCTTCGCTAACTATGGCTACACCTTC. Complete variable domain (other parts from reference TRBV19 and TRBJ1-2): DGGITQSPKYLFRKEGQNVTLSCEQNLNHDAMYWYRQDPGQGLRLIYYSQIVNDFQKGDIAEGYSVSREKKESFPLTVTSAQKNPTAFYLCASSMDSFANYGYTFGSGTRLTVV.

The V call is TRBV10-3, the J call TRBJ2-1; D might be TRBD2 (7 bases). CDR3 length equals 17 residues. V was trimmed by 4 bases and J by 2 bases, leaving 18 bases between them. Germline V gives CDR1 ENHRY, CDR2 SYGVKD. DNA for the CDR3: TGTGCCATCAGTGGGAGGGACGGCGGGGGCCCCTACAATGAGCAGTTCTTC. It codes for CAISGRDGGGPYNEQFF.

V and J are TRBV7-9 and TRBJ1-2; no definite D call. Looked up from germline, CDR1 is SEHNR and CDR2 is FQNEAQ (reference sequence). The V end lost 0 bases, the J end lost 5 bases, and 16 bases lay between the germline ends. The CDR3 has 16 amino acids. The CDR3 loop is CASSLAAAPFGYGYTF. The CDR3 DNA is TGTGCCAGCAGCTTAGCGGCGGCTCCTTTTGGTTATGGCTACACCTTC.

The chain joins TRBV7-2 to TRBJ2-1; D not resolved. CDR3 length: 14 amino acids. V gave up 1 base and J gave up 7 bases, with 11 bases separating them. Germline CDR1 and CDR2: SGHTA and FQGNSA. The DNA of the CDR3 is TGTGCCAGCAGCTTAGGGCAGAGTCAAAATGAGCAGTTCTTC. It encodes CASSLGQSQNEQFF.

This clone occurred once. The V gene is TRBV6-7, the J gene TRBJ1-4; D is ambiguous. TRBV6-7 is placed among ORFs of uncertain function. V shed 5 bases and J shed 0 bases, with 7 bases lying between them. The CDR3 extends over 14 amino acids. The CDR3 here is CASSQAATNEKLFF. The DNA of the CDR3 is TGTGCCAGCAGTCAAGCTGCAACTAATGAAAAACTGTTTTTT.

This sequence joins TRBV18 and TRBJ1-1, with D maybe TRBD1 (6 bases). V lost 3 bases, J lost 4 bases, and 18 bases lay in between. Germline assignment: CDR1 KGHSH and CDR2 LQKENI. The CDR3 length is 16 residues. The CDR3 loop reads CASSPNSQGGSTEAFF. DNA for the CDR3: TGTGCCAGCTCACCTAACAGCCAAGGGGGTTCCACTGAAGCTTTCTTT. Full variable domain (missing parts from reference TRBV18 and TRBJ1-1): NAGVMQNPRHLVRRRGQEARLRCSPMKGHSHVYWYRQLPEEGLKFMVYLQKENIIDESGMPKERFSAEFPKEGPSILRIQQVVRGDSAAYFCASSPNSQGGSTEAFFGQGTRLTVV.

Concerning this clone itself: Other DNA sequences of this sample code for an identical CDR3. The J gene is TRBJ2-7, the V gene TRBV20-1; maybe TRBD1 (6 bases). Germline V CDR1 and CDR2: DFQATT, SNEGSKA (reference sequence). The germline V and J ends were trimmed by 6 bases and 2 bases, with 8 bases remaining between them. The CDR3 consists of 11 residues. The CDR3 loop reads CSAGTTYEQYF. DNA for the CDR3: TGCAGTGCAGGGACAACCTACGAGCAGTACTTC.

This chain links TRBV9 with TRBJ1-3, with 7 bases fitting TRBD1. The CDR3 spans 14 residues. The trim removed 3 bases at V and 2 bases at J, leaving 2 bases unmatched. Germline-derived CDR1 and CDR2 are SGDLS and YYNGEE. The CDR3 loop is CASSEGAAGNTIYF. The CDR3 DNA is TGTGCCAGCAGCGAGGGGGCAGCTGGAAACACCATATATTTT. The full variable domain, its missing parts supplied by reference TRBV9 and TRBJ1-3, is DSGVTQTPKHLITATGQRVTLRCSPRSGDLSVYWYQQSLDQGLQFLIQYYNGEERAKGNILERFSAQQFPDLHSELNLSSLELGDSALYFCASSEGAAGNTIYFGEGSWLTVV.